The 24 T cell receptor beta chains in this list originate from one sample, sequenced in a study of T-cell reconstitution after alpha-beta-depleted transplantation in children. The authors prepared the TCRbeta library with unique molecular identifiers. TCRdb re-analysed the PCR reads in MiXCR, keeping a single row per CDR3 protein. This table holds some 500,000 distinct CDR3 sequences, roughly 18% found once. This specimen was PBMCs from the stem cell graft donor, taken from the stem cell graft. Source of these receptors: a human donor who donated a stem cell graft to a child with acute lymphoblastic leukemia.

On this clonotype itself: A junction end diverges from the germline sequence, so it may reflect a read error. The J gene is TRBJ2-1, the V gene TRBV29-1; tentative D call: TRBD2 (5 bases). The CDR3 has 15 amino acids. CDR1 SQVTM and CDR2 ANQGSEA come from the germline V gene. Written as DNA, the CDR3 is TGCAGCGTCGAAGGTGTAGCGCCTTCCTACAATGAGCAGTTCTTC. This codes for CSVEGVAPSYNEQFF.

This clonotype came up a few times. CDR3 protein: CASSAGSNTQRNYGYTF. CDR3 nucleotide sequence: TGCGCCAGCAGCGCAGGGTCCAACACGCAGCGGAACTATGGCTACACCTTC. The rearrangement links TRBV5-1 to TRBJ1-2, with D tentatively TRBD1 (5 bases). The CDR3 has 17 residues. From germline, CDR1 is SGHRS and CDR2 YFSETQ. The V and J ends lost 4 bases and 2 bases respectively, with 21 bases between them.

Only a few counts were recorded for this clonotype. This rearrangement joins TRBV27 to TRBJ2-7; 11 bases fit TRBD2. From germline, CDR1 is MNHEY and CDR2 SMNVEV (reference sequence). Trimming at V came to 1 base and at J to 2 bases, leaving 4 bases not matched to a gene. This CDR3 is 16 amino acids long. The CDR3 nucleotides are TGTGCCAGCAGTTTATGGGGGACTAGCGGAACCTACGAGCAGTACTTC. Residues: CASSLWGTSGTYEQYF.

This clonotype has a handful of counts. V and J are TRBV5-1 and TRBJ2-2; TRBD2 matches 14 bases. The CDR3 has 17 amino acids. The J segment lost 6 bases and the V segment lost 1 base, leaving 5 bases of the junction unmatched. The germline gives CDR1 SGHRS, CDR2 YFSETQ. The CDR3 spells CASSLSGLAGVAGELFF. CDR3 in DNA: TGCGCCAGCAGCTTGTCGGGACTAGCGGGAGTTGCCGGGGAGCTGTTTTTT. Using reference TRBV5-1 and TRBJ2-2 for the parts outside the CDR3, the full variable domain is KAGVTQTPRYLIKTRGQQVTLSCSPISGHRSVSWYQQTPGQGLQFLFEYFSETQRNKGNFPGRFSGRQFSNSRSEMNVSTLELGDSALYLCASSLSGLAGVAGELFFGEGSRLTVL.

The rearrangement uses TRBV7-9 and TRBJ2-1; 10 bases map to TRBD2. V lost 5 bases, J lost 5 bases, and 9 bases stayed unmatched. CDR1 is SEHNR, CDR2 FQNEAQ, per germline (reference sequence). This CDR3 is 16 amino acids long. CDR3 in DNA: TGTGCCAGCAGCCTCCGACTAGCGGGCTCACACAATGAGCAGTTCTTC. Protein sequence: CASSLRLAGSHNEQFF.

The V gene is TRBV10-3, the J gene TRBJ2-5; D is unclear. Germline CDR1 and CDR2: ENHRY and SYGVKD. The V end was cut by 2 bases, the J end by 3 bases, with 4 bases between. The CDR3 has 12 amino acids. In DNA form, the CDR3 reads TGTGCCATCAGTGAGAGGGAAGAGACCCAGTACTTC. Residues: CAISEREETQYF.

This rearrangement joins TRBV6-1 to TRBJ2-4; possibly TRBD1 or TRBD2 for D (5 bases each). The germline V gene encodes CDR1 MNHNS and CDR2 SASEGT. The CDR3 sequence is 16 residues long. V shed 6 bases and J shed 2 bases, with 17 bases lying between them. The CDR3 nucleotides are TGTGCCAGCAGCTCCTTCCAATGGGGGACCAAAAACATTCAGTACTTC. It yields the protein CASSSFQWGTKNIQYF.

The chain combines TRBV12-3 or TRBV12-4 with TRBJ1-1; D not certain. This CDR3 region has 16 residues. The ends were cut back, 4 bases at V and 5 bases at J, with 20 bases in the middle. The DNA of the CDR3 is TGTGCCAGCAGTTCCCTTCGGTCAGGCCTGGTAACTGAAGCTTTCTTT. This codes for CASSSLRSGLVTEAFF.

The chain combines TRBV6-1 with TRBJ2-7; perhaps TRBD2 as D (6 bases). Between the trimmed V and J ends, which lost 3 bases and 4 bases, there was a span of 16 bases. Germline V lookup: CDR1 MNHNS, CDR2 SASEGT. The CDR3 runs 15 residues. Written as DNA, the CDR3 is TGTGCCAGCAGTGATGGTGCGGGGTTGAGTTACGAGCAGTACTTC. Its protein is CASSDGAGLSYEQYF.

This clonotype was found once. This chain links TRBV5-1 with TRBJ2-4, with TRBD2 as a possible D gene (5 bases). The CDR3 extends over 14 amino acids. The V gene lost 4 bases and the J gene lost 3 bases, with 11 bases spanning the gap. Germline V CDR1 and CDR2: SGHRS, YFSETQ. CDR3 sequence reads: CASSPGMGKNIQYF. The CDR3 region has the DNA TGCGCCAGCAGCCCGGGGATGGGCAAAAACATTCAGTACTTC.

This clonotype has just a few counts. This chain joins TRBV27 and TRBJ2-7; D is undetermined. Germline assignment: CDR1 MNHEY and CDR2 SMNVEV (reference sequence). V shed 5 bases and J shed 3 bases, with 11 bases lying between them. The length of the CDR3 is 13 residues. CDR3 residues: CASSRPLSYEQYF. Written as DNA, the CDR3 is TGTGCCAGCAGTCGCCCCTTAAGCTACGAGCAGTACTTC.

This chain uses TRBV18 with TRBJ2-7; the match to TRBD2 covers 15 bases. The CDR3 has 16 residues. Germline values: CDR1 KGHSH, CDR2 LQKENI. Trimming cost V 4 bases and J 4 bases; bases outside gene matches: 5. CDR3 sequence (DNA): TGTGCCAGCTCACAAGGGACTAGCGGGAGGAGTTACGAGCAGTACTTC. It translates to CASSQGTSGRSYEQYF.

This clonotype has more than one count but fewer than ten. The chain couples TRBV7-9 to TRBJ1-5; D gene unclear. Trimming took off 1 base at V and 1 base at J, with 17 bases between the two ends. Per germline, CDR1 SEHNR and CDR2 FQNEAQ (reference sequence). This CDR3 has 18 residues. This CDR3 is CASSLGTLGRRSNQPQHF. The DNA of the CDR3 is TGTGCCAGCAGCTTAGGAACTCTCGGGCGTAGGAGCAATCAGCCCCAGCATTTT. The whole variable domain, remainder taken from reference TRBV7-9 and TRBJ1-5, is DTGVSQNPRHKITKRGQNVTFRCDPISEHNRLYWYRQTLGQGPEFLTYFQNEAQLEKSRLLSDRFSAERPKGSFSTLEIQRTEQGDSAMYLCASSLGTLGRRSNQPQHFGDGTRLSIL.

This chain connects TRBV5-4 to TRBJ2-3; 7 bases align to TRBD2. V shed 1 base, J shed 1 base, and the junction held 3 bases outside the gene matches. This CDR3 is 15 amino acids long. CDR1 and CDR2 (germline): SGHNT, YYREEE (reference sequence). The CDR3 region is CASSLSGVRTDTQYF. Here the CDR3 DNA reads TGTGCCAGCAGCTTGAGCGGGGTCCGCACAGATACGCAGTATTTT.

The rearrangement joins TRBV6-5 to TRBJ2-7, with D hard to call. Germline CDR1 and CDR2: MNHEY and SVGAGI. The CDR3 extends over 12 amino acids. The V end was cut by 8 bases, the J end by 2 bases, with 10 bases between. This CDR3 reads CASGRPTYEQYF. The CDR3 bases are TGTGCCAGCGGGCGACCTACCTACGAGCAGTACTTC.

In this sample, this clonotype turned up a few times. V usage is TRBV7-9 and J usage is TRBJ2-1, with D uncertain. The V end was cut by 6 bases, the J end by 0 bases, with 9 bases between. The CDR3 consists of 14 residues. Germline V CDR1 and CDR2: SEHNR, FQNEAQ (reference sequence). For the CDR3, the DNA is TGTGCCAGCAGACCTTGGGGCTCCTACAATGAGCAGTTCTTC. Translating it yields CASRPWGSYNEQFF.

The J gene is TRBJ2-1, the V gene TRBV7-9; no reliable D call. Germline V gene sequence: CDR1 SEHNR, CDR2 FQNEAQ (reference sequence). The CDR3 is 13 residues long. Trimming removed 5 bases from V and 6 bases from J, with 11 bases in between. CDR3 bases: TGTGCCAGCAGCACACTCCACTTCAATGAGCAGTTCTTC. Translating gives CASSTLHFNEQFF.

This clonotype was seen only a few times. The gene calls are TRBV27 and TRBJ2-1; 14 nucleotides agree with TRBD2. Trimming removed 1 base from V and 10 bases from J; junction bases left unmatched: 12. Per the germline V gene, CDR1 is MNHEY and CDR2 is SMNVEV (reference sequence). CDR3 length: 18 residues. The CDR3, as DNA: TGTGCCAGCAGTTTATTCCTCCCGGGACTAGCGGGAGTGAACGAGCAGTTCTTC. It translates to CASSLFLPGLAGVNEQFF.

The CDR3 nucleotides read TGTGCCAGCAGTGAGAGGGCTGGAGTGAACACTGAAGCTTTCTTT. It specifies CASSERAGVNTEAFF. J is TRBJ1-1 and V is TRBV2; no reliable D call. CDR1 is SNHLY and CDR2 is FYNNEI in the germline V gene. Trimming removed 3 bases at V and 0 bases at J, with 11 bases between. This CDR3 is 15 amino acids long.

This clonotype was found a few times. This chain links TRBV12-3 or TRBV12-4 with TRBJ2-5, with 12 nucleotides matching TRBD2. The CDR3 runs 15 residues. V lost 7 bases, J lost 5 bases, and 8 bases stayed unmatched. CDR3 loop: CASTPLAGGGETQYF. CDR3 DNA sequence: TGTGCCAGCACCCCACTAGCGGGAGGCGGCGAGACCCAGTACTTC.

This chain joins TRBV3-1 and TRBJ2-7; TRBD2 aligns across 13 bases. The CDR3 is 17 residues long. CDR1 LGHDT and CDR2 YNNKEL come from the germline V gene (reference sequence). Unmatched junction bases numbered 9, after V lost 4 bases and J lost 3 bases. CDR3 DNA sequence: TGTGCCAGCAGCCCCACCCGACTAGCGGGAGGTCTCTACGAGCAGTACTTC. Residues: CASSPTRLAGGLYEQYF.

This clonotype has more than one count but fewer than ten. V gene TRBV9 combines with J gene TRBJ2-7, with 10 bases matching TRBD2. The CDR3 length is 15 residues. J gave up 9 bases and V 3 bases, and 12 bases lay outside the gene matches. Germline values: CDR1 SGDLS, CDR2 YYNGEE. The CDR3 is CASSATTSGSRGQYF. CDR3 DNA sequence: TGTGCCAGCAGCGCCACGACTAGCGGGTCGAGGGGGCAGTACTTC.

In this sample, this clonotype turned up a few times. The V and J genes are TRBV7-6 and TRBJ2-7; TRBD1 is a possible D gene (6 bases). The CDR3 extends over 15 amino acids. Trimming removed 7 bases from V and 0 bases from J, with 16 bases in between. CDR1 SGHVS and CDR2 FNYEAQ come from the germline V gene. Written as DNA, the CDR3 is TGTGCCAGCACCCCAGGGGCGAGCAGCTCCTACGAGCAGTACTTC. Its translation: CASTPGASSSYEQYF. The full variable domain, in which reference TRBV7-6 and TRBJ2-7 provide the parts outside the CDR3, is GAGVSQSPRYKVTKRGQDVALRCDPISGHVSLYWYRQALGQGPEFLTYFNYEAQQDKSGLPNDRFSAERPEGSISTLTIQRTEQRDSAMYRCASTPGASSSYEQYFGPGTRLTVT.

This clonotype was counted a few times. This chain uses TRBV18 with TRBJ1-5, with D unclear. This CDR3 has 13 residues. V lost 5 bases to trimming and J lost 2 bases, with 7 bases between them. CDR1 and CDR2 (germline): KGHSH, LQKENI. For the CDR3, the DNA is TGTGCCAGCTCAACGGTCCGCAATCAGCCCCAGCATTTT. It encodes CASSTVRNQPQHF.